This T cell receptor (beta chain) was recorded in a study of low-dose radiotherapy and immunotherapy resistance in tumors. About the study: Doses of 0.5 Gy per fraction every 2 weeks, totaling 6.5 Gy, went to Cohort 1. Starting cycle 1 day 1, oral aspirin 300 mg was given daily for four cycles. Both drugs were delivered intravenously to patients (nivolumab 240 mg every two weeks and ipilimumab 1 mg/kg every six weeks).

This clonotype was seen many times. Time point specified: before trial treatment. In the RACIN dose-escalation trial, donors got nivolumab plus ipilimumab with aspirin, cyclophosphamide and radiotherapy. Covering alpha and beta chains, TRAV- and TRBV-specific primers were used for the first-strand cDNA. PCR amplification of the TCRs was performed with Phusion for about 20 PCR cycles, and it relied on a constant-region primer together with a V-primer adapter. From the reads, TCRdb called clonotypes with MiXCR, one entry per CDR3 protein. Among 70,000 to 95,000 distinct CDR3 sequences listed, 18% were seen once. Germline V lookup: CDR1 LNHDA, CDR2 SQIVND (reference sequence). The V end lost 7 bases, the J end lost 7 bases, and 17 bases lay between the germline ends. This CDR3 has 14 residues.

This sequence joins TRBV19 and TRBJ1-5; D is possibly TRBD1 (6 bases). Sample: PBMCs, taken before treatment. The clonotype comes from a male donor with prostate cancer. The CDR3 DNA reads as TGTGCCAGTACCCGAATGCAGGGGCGACAGCCCCAGCATTTT. Translation: CASTRMQGRQPQHF.